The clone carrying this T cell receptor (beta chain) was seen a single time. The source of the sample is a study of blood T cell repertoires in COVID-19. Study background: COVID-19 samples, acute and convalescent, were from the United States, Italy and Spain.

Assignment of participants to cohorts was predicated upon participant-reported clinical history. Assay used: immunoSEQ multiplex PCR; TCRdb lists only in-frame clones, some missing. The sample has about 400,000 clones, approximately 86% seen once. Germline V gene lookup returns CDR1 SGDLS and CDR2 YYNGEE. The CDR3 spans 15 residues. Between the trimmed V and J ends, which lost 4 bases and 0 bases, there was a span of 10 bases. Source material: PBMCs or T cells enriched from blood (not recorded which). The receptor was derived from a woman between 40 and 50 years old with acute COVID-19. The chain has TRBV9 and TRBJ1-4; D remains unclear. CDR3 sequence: CASSPHMATNEKLFF. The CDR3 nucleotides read TGTGCCAGCAGCCCCCACATGGCAACTAATGAAAAACTGTTTTTT.